This TCR beta chain was documented in a study of CD8+CD57+ T cells in acquired aplastic anemia. Sequenced patients had shown CD8+CD57+ cell expansion by flow cytometry. CDR3 and TCR beta VDJ profiling relied on a genomic DNA template. TCRdb re-analysed the reads in MiXCR, keeping a single row per CDR3 protein. The table has about 260,000 distinct CDR3 sequences, about 80% seen once; the top ten hold around 40%. Remarks on this clonotype: The junction differs from germline at one of its ends, possibly a read error.

The germline V gene encodes CDR1 SEHNR and CDR2 FQNEAQ (reference sequence). The CDR3 has 12 residues. Sequencing was carried out using sorted CD4+, CD8+, or CD8+CD57+ T cells (not recorded which) from PBMCs. The source is a human donor with aplastic anemia. The chain carries TRBV7-9 and TRBJ2-7; D is tentatively TRBD1 or TRBD2 (6 bases each). CDR3 DNA: TGTGCCAGCAGCCCCGGGACGGGGGCACAGATATTC. It yields the protein CASSPGTGAQIF.